Listed here are 27 T cell receptor beta chains from one sample, sequenced in a study of T cells in localized non-small cell lung cancer. Libraries were prepared by immunoSEQ multiplex PCR; TCRdb keeps only in-frame clonotypes and omits some of them. The data show about 15,000 clones, about 87% seen once. Here the sequenced sample was peripheral blood mononuclear cells, taken before any cancer treatment. The receptor set was obtained from a male donor at least 60 years old with stage II lung adenocarcinoma.

This chain connects TRBV28 to TRBJ1-1, with 11 bases lining up with TRBD1. This CDR3 comprises 16 residues. V was clipped by 5 bases and J by 5 bases; unmatched bases: 10. The V gene's germline CDR1 is MDHEN and CDR2 SYDVKM. The CDR3 here is CASSAQGQGARTEAFF. The CDR3 region has the DNA TGTGCCAGCAGTGCCCAAGGACAGGGGGCAAGGACTGAAGCTTTCTTT.

This chain links TRBV11-2 with TRBJ1-2; D is undetermined. CDR1 is SGHAT and CDR2 is FQNNGV in the germline V gene. V was clipped by 2 bases and J by 8 bases, with 9 bases between them. This CDR3 has 12 amino acids. The CDR3: CASSLNGNGYTF. CDR3 in DNA: TGTGCCAGCAGCTTAAACGGGAACGGCTACACCTTC.

The chain combines TRBV13 with TRBJ1-1; tentatively, D is TRBD1 (5 bases). The CDR3 is made up of 16 amino acids. Germline CDR1 PRHDT, CDR2 FYEKMQ (reference sequence). Trimming left V 5 bases short and J 0 bases short, with 16 bases between. CDR3 in DNA: TGTGCCAGCAGCCGCCGGCGGGCAGGGATGAACACTGAAGCTTTCTTT. Amino acid sequence: CASSRRRAGMNTEAFF. The variable domain in full, completed from reference TRBV13 and TRBJ1-1, reads AAGVIQSPRHLIKEKRETATLKCYPIPRHDTVYWYQQGPGQDPQFLISFYEKMQSDKGSIPDRFSAQQFSDYHSELNMSSLELGDSALYFCASSRRRAGMNTEAFFGQGTRLTVV.

The V gene is TRBV9, the J gene TRBJ2-5, with D perhaps TRBD2 (5 bases). With 4 bases removed from V and 4 bases from J, the gap between germline ends came to 14 bases. From germline, CDR1 is SGDLS and CDR2 YYNGEE. The CDR3 covers 14 residues. The CDR3 nucleotides read TGTGCCAGCAGCACCGGACTTCCTCCAGAGACCCAGTACTTC. Its translation: CASSTGLPPETQYF.

The V gene is TRBV11-2, the J gene TRBJ2-1; 13 nucleotides match TRBD2. The ends lost 5 bases at V and 4 bases at J; junction bases unmatched: 2. There are 15 residues in the CDR3. Germline values: CDR1 SGHAT, CDR2 FQNNGV. In DNA form, the CDR3 reads TGTGCCAGCAGCGGGGGACTAGCGGGGTACAATGAGCAGTTCTTC. Translating gives CASSGGLAGYNEQFF.

This chain joins TRBV4-3 and TRBJ2-6, with TRBD2 as a possible D gene (6 bases). The V and J ends lost 1 base and 2 bases respectively, with 9 bases between them. CDR3 length: 16 residues. Germline V gives CDR1 LGHNA, CDR2 YSLEER. CDR3 bases: TGCGCCAGCAGCCAAGGGGGGGTAGCTGGGGCCAACGTCCTGACTTTC. Translated, it gives CASSQGGVAGANVLTF.

The sample holds one count of this clone. The CDR3 reads CASSLGAAKETQYF. DNA for the CDR3: TGTGCCAGCAGCTTAGGGGCAGCCAAAGAGACCCAGTACTTC. The chain uses TRBV11-1 and TRBJ2-5; D remains unclear. This CDR3 is 14 amino acids long. V was clipped by 1 base and J by 3 bases, with 9 bases between them. Germline loops: CDR1 SGHAT, CDR2 FQDESV (reference sequence).

This chain uses TRBV30 with TRBJ1-2; D remains ambiguous. The V end lost 1 base, the J end lost 8 bases, and 17 bases lay between the germline ends. The CDR3 extends over 14 amino acids. Germline loops: CDR1 GTSNPN, CDR2 SVGIG (reference sequence). The CDR3 DNA reads as TGTGCCTGGAGTGACCTAACTACAGCTTGGGGCTACACCTTC. Protein: CAWSDLTTAWGYTF. Full variable domain (outside the CDR3, taken from reference TRBV30 and TRBJ1-2): SQTIHQWPATLVQPVGSPLSLECTVEGTSNPNLYWYRQAAGRGLQLLFYSVGIGQISSEVPQNLSASRPQDRQFILSSKKLLLSDSGFYLCAWSDLTTAWGYTFGSGTRLTVV.

The rearrangement links TRBV9 to TRBJ2-1; D is undetermined. V gave up 3 bases and J gave up 3 bases, with 13 bases separating them. The germline CDR1 and CDR2 sequences are SGDLS and YYNGEE. The CDR3 has 15 amino acids. The CDR3 DNA follows: TGTGCCAGCAGCGGGACGGCCGAAAGCTACAATGAGCAGTTCTTC. It encodes CASSGTAESYNEQFF.

The rearrangement joins TRBV2 to TRBJ2-1; 11 bases are shared with TRBD2. Germline V gene sequence: CDR1 SNHLY, CDR2 FYNNEI. The CDR3 spans 14 residues. The junction had 2 bases not matched to a gene; V was cut back by 6 bases and J by 4 bases. The CDR3 region has the DNA TGTGCCAGCAGGGGGACTAGCGGTTACAATGAGCAGTTCTTC. Amino acids: CASRGTSGYNEQFF.

The chain is built from TRBV6-1 and TRBJ1-3; D is unclear. Germline CDR1 and CDR2: MNHNS and SASEGT. Trimming left V 1 base short and J 6 bases short, with 13 bases between. The CDR3 totals 15 residues. The chain's CDR3 is CASSEESRRKNTIYF. In nucleotides, the CDR3 is TGTGCCAGCAGTGAAGAGAGTCGGAGGAAAAACACCATATATTTT.

This sequence joins TRBV9 and TRBJ2-7; 10 bases are shared with TRBD1. The CDR3 is 14 amino acids. Unmatched junction bases numbered 4, after V lost 4 bases and J lost 3 bases. Germline CDR1 is SGDLS and CDR2 is YYNGEE. CDR3 sequence reads: CASSPGQGYYEQYF. The DNA of the CDR3 is TGTGCCAGCAGCCCGGGACAGGGGTACTACGAGCAGTACTTC.

CDR3 region: CASSFSRSRLALSDEQFF. The CDR3 bases are TGTGCCAGCAGCTTCTCGCGTAGTAGACTAGCGCTCTCGGATGAGCAGTTCTTC. This sequence joins TRBV5-4 and TRBJ2-1; the match to TRBD2 covers 8 bases. CDR3 length equals 18 residues. The trim removed 2 bases at V and 8 bases at J, leaving 18 bases unmatched. The germline V gene encodes CDR1 SGHNT and CDR2 YYREEE (reference sequence).

The DNA of the CDR3 is TGTGCCAGCAGCTTAGACAGGGGGAAAACCTACGAGCAGTACTTC. This sequence encodes CASSLDRGKTYEQYF. This sequence joins TRBV7-8 and TRBJ2-7; 8 positions match TRBD1. The germline gives CDR1 SGHVS, CDR2 FQNEAQ. J lost 2 bases, V lost 1 base, and 4 bases had no gene match. The CDR3 has 15 residues.

This rearrangement joins TRBV5-1 to TRBJ2-3, with a weak D call TRBD1 (5 bases). CDR1 and CDR2 from the germline V gene are SGHRS and YFSETQ. The V end lost 2 bases, the J end lost 1 base, and 5 bases lay between the germline ends. The CDR3 totals 13 residues. CDR3 coding DNA: TGCGCCAGCAGCTTCAGGGGCACAGATACGCAGTATTTT. It yields the protein CASSFRGTDTQYF.

The chain couples TRBV12-5 to TRBJ2-1; D possibly corresponds to TRBD1 (5 bases). V lost 6 bases and J lost 9, with 21 bases in between. The germline V gene encodes CDR1 LGHNT and CDR2 FRNRAP. The CDR3 loop spans 15 amino acids. CDR3 region: CASGLDTGHWGEQFF. The CDR3 DNA is TGTGCTAGTGGCCTGGACACCGGTCATTGGGGTGAGCAGTTCTTC. The full variable domain, completed using reference TRBV12-5 and TRBJ2-1, is DARVTQTPRHKVTEMGQEVTMRCQPILGHNTVFWYRQTMMQGLELLAYFRNRAPLDDSGMPKDRFSAEMPDATLATLKIQPSEPRDSAVYFCASGLDTGHWGEQFFGPGTRLTVL.

The V and J genes are TRBV5-1 and TRBJ2-2; D unclear. CDR1 SGHRS and CDR2 YFSETQ come from the germline V gene. With 4 bases removed from V and 7 bases from J, the gap between germline ends came to 11 bases. The CDR3 consists of 13 residues. Written as DNA, the CDR3 is TGCGCCAGCAGCCCCGGTAGGAGCGGGGAGCTGTTTTTT. Its translation: CASSPGRSGELFF.

V is TRBV5-1 and J is TRBJ2-5; tentative D call: TRBD2 (6 bases). Germline loops: CDR1 SGHRS, CDR2 YFSETQ. Trimming stripped 1 base from V and 4 bases from J, with 8 bases between. The CDR3 is 13 residues long. This CDR3 is CASSLSGRETQYF. CDR3 coding DNA: TGCGCCAGCAGCTTGTCCGGGAGAGAGACCCAGTACTTC.

This clone was counted between two and nine times. The chain joins TRBV19 to TRBJ1-2; 7 bases line up with TRBD1. Germline CDR1 and CDR2: LNHDA and SQIVND (reference sequence). Unmatched junction bases numbered 4, after V lost 5 bases and J lost 1 base. The CDR3 has 14 residues. The DNA of the CDR3 is TGTGCCAGTAGTGCTCGACAGGGTAACTATGGCTACACCTTC. This codes for CASSARQGNYGYTF. The variable domain in full, completed from reference TRBV19 and TRBJ1-2, reads DGGITQSPKYLFRKEGQNVTLSCEQNLNHDAMYWYRQDPGQGLRLIYYSQIVNDFQKGDIAEGYSVSREKKESFPLTVTSAQKNPTAFYLCASSARQGNYGYTFGSGTRLTVV.

A note on this clone: One end of the junction does not line up with germline, which may come from a read error. The V call is TRBV18, the J call TRBJ2-5; no firm D call. Germline assignment: CDR1 KGHSH and CDR2 LQKENI. This CDR3 is built from 13 residues. The CDR3 DNA follows: TGTGCCAGCTCACGGCGGAAGGCGGAGACCCCGTACTTC. This translates into CASSRRKAETPYF.

The rearrangement joins TRBV7-9 to TRBJ2-2; possibly TRBD2 for D (5 bases). The CDR3 contains 13 residues. V dropped 7 bases and J dropped 3 bases, with 9 bases sitting between them. Germline loops: CDR1 SEHNR, CDR2 FQNEAQ (reference sequence). CDR3 in amino acids: CASKRADTGELFF. In DNA, the CDR3 is TGTGCCAGCAAGAGGGCGGACACCGGGGAGCTGTTTTTT.

The rearrangement links TRBV6-1 to TRBJ1-2; 7 bases are shared with TRBD1. With 4 bases clipped from V and 6 bases from J, the junction kept 2 bases outside the gene matches. The CDR3 consists of 12 residues. Germline V gene lookup returns CDR1 MNHNS and CDR2 SASEGT. CDR3 DNA: TGTGCCAGCAGTGCAACAGGGGATGGCTACACCTTC. Encoded protein: CASSATGDGYTF.

This clone was picked up one time. The chain couples TRBV6-4 to TRBJ2-3; 7 bases fit TRBD2. Germline-derived CDR1 and CDR2 are MRHNA and SNTAGT. CDR3 size: 15 residues. With 6 bases clipped from V and 3 bases from J, the junction kept 9 bases outside the gene matches. The CDR3 loop reads CASSPRAGETDTQYF. In nucleotides, the CDR3 is TGTGCCAGCAGCCCAAGGGCGGGAGAGACAGATACGCAGTATTTT.

This sequence joins TRBV30 and TRBJ2-3; 8 nucleotides match TRBD2. Germline trimming cut 0 bases from V and 3 bases from J; bases unmatched to any gene: 5. This CDR3 spans 15 amino acids. CDR1 and CDR2 from the germline V gene are GTSNPN and SVGIG (reference sequence). The CDR3 sequence: CAWSVGAGETDTQYF. The DNA for the CDR3 is TGTGCCTGGAGTGTAGGAGCGGGAGAGACAGATACGCAGTATTTT.

Turning to this clone: An end of the junction does not agree with germline; a read error may underlie this. The V gene is TRBV6-6, the J gene TRBJ1-2; 7 nucleotides match TRBD1. CDR3 size: 11 residues. Germline-derived CDR1 and CDR2 are MNHNY and SVGAGI (reference sequence). CDR3 in DNA: TGTGCCAGCAGACCGGGGACAGACTTCTTCTTC. It specifies CASRPGTDFFF.

The rearrangement links TRBV27 to TRBJ2-3; D is perhaps TRBD1 or TRBD2 (6 bases each). The germline CDR1 and CDR2 sequences are MNHEY and SMNVEV (reference sequence). The CDR3 loop spans 16 amino acids. V was clipped by 7 bases and J by 0 bases, with 17 bases between them. The CDR3 DNA sequence: TGTGCCAGCACCCCTCCTGGGGGGCTAAGCACAGATACGCAGTATTTT. Translating gives CASTPPGGLSTDTQYF.

This chain joins TRBV28 and TRBJ1-5, with D possibly matching TRBD1 (5 bases). V was shortened by 7 bases and J by 3 bases, with 19 bases between the two germline ends. The germline V gene has CDR1 MDHEN and CDR2 SYDVKM. The CDR3 runs to 16 residues. DNA of the CDR3: TGTGCCAGCACCTACACAAAGGCAGGGAACAATCAGCCCCAGCATTTT. Its protein product is CASTYTKAGNNQPQHF.